This T cell receptor beta chain came from a study of siplizumab effects on memory and regulatory T cells. Study outcomes and limitations: Unstimulated subsets contained matches for only a minor fraction of alloreactive clones. Naive T cells seemed more diverse than memory cells and seemed major alloresponse contributors.

Profiling relied on immunoSEQ multiplex PCR, and the TCRdb table lists in-frame clones only, not all of them. The data contain around 100,000 clones, 94% of them singletons. The CDR3 is 14 amino acids. Trimming shortened V by 6 bases and J by 5 bases, and 16 bases separated the two germline ends. Germline CDR1 is MNHEY and CDR2 is SVGAGI. On this clone itself: Its antigen is unidentified.

The TCR comes from a human donor in good health. The J gene is TRBJ2-5, the V gene TRBV6-5, with D possibly matching TRBD2 (5 bases). The material sequenced was non-Treg CD4+ T cells sorted from blood. CDR3 nucleotide sequence: TGTGCCAGCAGCCCACTAGACCTGGGGGAGACCCAGTACTTC. Translating gives CASSPLDLGETQYF.